This is a list of T cell receptor beta chains from one sample in a study of T cells after posttransplantation cyclophosphamide. The repertoire was sequenced with immunoSEQ multiplex PCR; TCRdb's copy has only in-frame clones and lacks some. Seen here are about 6,700 clones, roughly 86% observed once, and the top ten hold approximately 22%. Sequences were derived from PBMCs, sampled after allogeneic stem cell transplant with posttransplant cyclophosphamide. The source of these receptors is a female patient aged 50 to 65 who received an allogeneic stem cell transplant from a related donor, was CMV-positive, and had no GVHD. Some of the T cells might come from the graft donor. The CDR3 runs from the conserved cysteine through the conserved F or W. Fields, in order: CDR3 DNA, CDR3 protein, D gene, clone size, V gene, J gene. D genes are given only for firm matches. Clone size is not always given. Where it is, it says once, few, many or a class for expanded clones.

TGTGCCAGCAGAGAAATCAGAGGTGGCTACACCTTC,CASREIRGGYTF,.,few,TRBV2,TRBJ1-2
TGTGCCAGCAGTGGGACAGTCGCGAACACCGGGGAGCTGTTTTTT,CASSGTVANTGELFF,.,.,TRBV6-1,TRBJ2-2
TGCGCCAGCAGCCCCCTACTAGTGACTTCCTACAATGAGCAGTTCTTC,CASSPLLVTSYNEQFF,.,.,TRBV5-1,TRBJ2-1
TGTGCCATCAGGGAGACAGGGGGGAGGTTCTTC,CAIRETGGRFF,TRBD1,.,TRBV10-3,TRBJ2-1
TGTGCCAGTAGTATAGGATCAGGGTTAGCCAAAAACATTCAGTACTTC,CASSIGSGLAKNIQYF,.,.,TRBV19,TRBJ2-4
TGTGCCAGCAGTGAAGCCGAGGACAGGGAGCAGCCCCAGCATTTT,CASSEAEDREQPQHF,TRBD1,.,TRBV2,TRBJ1-5
TGTGCCATCAGTGGGATCAGGGTAGGTGAGGACACTGAAGCTTTCTTT,CAISGIRVGEDTEAFF,.,.,TRBV10-3,TRBJ1-1
TGCGCCAGCAGGAGAGGGAGGGACACCGGGGAGCTGTTTTTT,CASRRGRDTGELFF,TRBD2,.,TRBV10-2,TRBJ2-2
TGCGCCAGCATGCCCGGGGAGAGGGACAATTCTTCTGGCAATCAGCCCCAGCATTTT,CASMPGERDNSSGNQPQHF,.,.,TRBV10-1,TRBJ1-5
TGCGCCAGCAGCGCCGGGACTCGGTTCGATGAGCAGTTCTTC,CASSAGTRFDEQFF,.,.,TRBV5-1,TRBJ2-1
TGTGTCGCGGGACTAGCGTCTGGGGAGCAGTACTTC,CVAGLASGEQYF,TRBD2,.,TRBV6-5,TRBJ2-7
TGTGCCAGCAGCTCTAATCCTGAGAATGAGCAGTTCTTC,CASSSNPENEQFF,.,.,TRBV11-3,TRBJ2-1
TGTGCCAGCAGTTATGGCCTCTCCTACGAGCAGTACTTC,CASSYGLSYEQYF,.,.,TRBV27,TRBJ2-7
TGTGGCATCGTTAAGAAGATAACACAAAGTCGGGCCAACGTCCTGACTTTC,CGIVKKITQSRANVLTF,.,.,TRBV8-2,TRBJ2-6
TGTGCCAGCAGCGACAGGGGCCCCTTCAACTATGGCTACACCTTC,CASSDRGPFNYGYTF,TRBD1,.,TRBV6-6,TRBJ1-2
TGTGCCAGCAGCCGACAGGCGAACACCGGGGAGCTGTTTTTT,CASSRQANTGELFF,.,.,TRBV7-9,TRBJ2-2
TGTGCCAGCAGCTTAGGGGACTTGAGCACAGATACGCAGTATTTT,CASSLGDLSTDTQYF,.,.,TRBV5-4,TRBJ2-3
TGTGCCAGCAGCTTGTGGTACAGGGGGGTAGATGGCTACACCTTC,CASSLWYRGVDGYTF,TRBD1,once,TRBV5-6,TRBJ1-2
TGTGCCAGCCGATTTGGAGGGGAAGAGACCCAGTACTTC,CASRFGGEETQYF,.,.,TRBV6-1,TRBJ2-5
TGTGCCAGCAGGCTTAGCGGGGGGGCGGTTTTAGAGACCCAGTACTTC,CASRLSGGAVLETQYF,TRBD2,.,TRBV11-2,TRBJ2-5
TGTGCCAGCAGCCCCCTTCAGTCCCACGAGCAGTACTTC,CASSPLQSHEQYF,.,.,TRBV9,TRBJ2-7
TGTGCCAGCAGTGAGGGACAGGGATCCTATGGCTACACCTTC,CASSEGQGSYGYTF,TRBD1,.,TRBV28,TRBJ1-2
TGTGCCAGCAGCTCCCGGACTAGCGGGACTCGTAATGAGCAGTTCTTC,CASSSRTSGTRNEQFF,TRBD2,.,TRBV9,TRBJ2-1
TGTGCCAGCAGCGCAGGGGTGCGGGGGAGGTACAATGAGCAGTTCTTC,CASSAGVRGRYNEQFF,.,.,TRBV7-6,TRBJ2-1
TGTGCCAGCAGTGATCTCAGGGGCATAGGAAGTTCTCTAGCCAAAAACATTCAGTACTTC,CASSDLRGIGSSLAKNIQYF,.,.,TRBV6-1,TRBJ2-4
TGTGCCAGCAGTGAATATCGAGGCACCAATGAGCAGTTCTTC,CASSEYRGTNEQFF,.,.,TRBV6-1,TRBJ2-1
TGTGCCAGCACCCCCAGTATCTATAATTCACCCCTCCACTTT,CASTPSIYNSPLHF,.,.,TRBV27,TRBJ1-6
TGCGCCAGCAGCTTGGTGACAGGGGATCGGCACGAGCAGTACTTC,CASSLVTGDRHEQYF,TRBD1,.,TRBV5-1,TRBJ2-7
TGTGCCAGCAGTTCGGGGGGAGGCAAAGGCTACACCTTC,CASSSGGGKGYTF,.,.,TRBV28,TRBJ1-2
TGCAGCGTTGCAGGACAGGGGGTAACCTACGAGCAGTACTTC,CSVAGQGVTYEQYF,TRBD1,once,TRBV29-1,TRBJ2-7
TGTGCCAGCAGTGACCGCAGGGGTGGTTATGGCTACACCTTC,CASSDRRGGYGYTF,.,.,TRBV6-1,TRBJ1-2
TGTGCCAGCAGCTCCCTTTCCGATACGCAGTATTTT,CASSSLSDTQYF,.,.,TRBV5-8,TRBJ2-3
TGTGCCAGCAGCCAAGGTATGGAGGGTTATAATTCACCCCTCCACTTT,CASSQGMEGYNSPLHF,.,.,TRBV14,TRBJ1-6
TGTGCCAGCAGTACTAGCGGCCTTGGGAATGAGCAGTTCTTC,CASSTSGLGNEQFF,TRBD2,.,TRBV27,TRBJ2-1
TGTGCCAGCAGTTTTGCGACAGGATCCTACGAGCAGTACTTC,CASSFATGSYEQYF,.,.,TRBV27,TRBJ2-7
TGTGCCAGCAGCTTGGCTGGTCAGGGAATCTACGAGCAGTACTTC,CASSLAGQGIYEQYF,.,.,TRBV5-6,TRBJ2-7
TGTGCCAGCAGCTTAGCTGGAGGACAGGGAGAGACCCAGTACTTC,CASSLAGGQGETQYF,TRBD1,once,TRBV7-8,TRBJ2-5
TGTGCCAGCAGTCCCACGGGGGGCTTTGGCTCTGGAAACACCATATATTTT,CASSPTGGFGSGNTIYF,.,.,TRBV28,TRBJ1-3
TGTGCCAGCAGTTACGGCCGAGGGGGCCCCTCCTACGAGCAGTACTTC,CASSYGRGGPSYEQYF,TRBD1,.,TRBV6-5,TRBJ2-7
TGTGCCAGCAGCTCAATCGACGGGACTAGCGGGATTGATGAGCAGTTCTTC,CASSSIDGTSGIDEQFF,TRBD2,.,TRBV13,TRBJ2-1
TGTGCCAGCACCACAGGGGGTTCTGGAAACACCATATATTTT,CASTTGGSGNTIYF,.,few,TRBV7-5,TRBJ1-3
TGTGCCAGCCGTCTCGGACAGCTGAACTATGGCTACACCTTC,CASRLGQLNYGYTF,.,.,TRBV6-6,TRBJ1-2
TGTGCCTGGAGTGCACTCCTTGGGACTAGCGACTCCTACGAGCAGTACTTC,CAWSALLGTSDSYEQYF,TRBD2,.,TRBV30,TRBJ2-7
TGCGCCAGCAGCCAAGAGCTTCTAGCGGGAGGGTACGAGCAGTACTTC,CASSQELLAGGYEQYF,TRBD2,.,TRBV4-1,TRBJ2-7
TGTGCCAGCAGTCCGGGACAAAATCAGCCCCAGCATTTT,CASSPGQNQPQHF,.,.,TRBV2,TRBJ1-5
TGTGCCAGCAGCGTAGCGCTAGCGGGAAATTTCGGTGAGCAGTTCTTC,CASSVALAGNFGEQFF,TRBD2,.,TRBV9,TRBJ2-1
TGTGCCAGCAGCCCAGCGACAGGTCTTAATGAAAAACTGTTTTTT,CASSPATGLNEKLFF,.,.,TRBV6-4,TRBJ1-4
TGTGCCAGCAGCGTAGACTTCAGGGCGAACACCGGGGAGCTGTTTTTT,CASSVDFRANTGELFF,.,.,TRBV9,TRBJ2-2
TGTGCCAGCAGCCAAGGTAGAGGACTTCTGGCTTTCTTT,CASSQGRGLLAFF,.,few,TRBV14,TRBJ1-1
TGTGCCAGCAGCCGGACCACTAGCGGGAGGGGGTACGAGCAGTACTTC,CASSRTTSGRGYEQYF,TRBD2,.,TRBV14,TRBJ2-7
TGTGCCAGCAAGGTGGCTCTGGTTAGCGGGAATTCGGATACGCAGTATTTT,CASKVALVSGNSDTQYF,TRBD2,.,TRBV6-4,TRBJ2-3
TGCGCCAGCACCAGGACTAGCGGGGGAACCCAAGAGACCCAGTACTTC,CASTRTSGGTQETQYF,TRBD2,.,TRBV5-1,TRBJ2-5
TGTGCCAGCATCCCCGCCGGGACAGGCTATGGCTACACCTTC,CASIPAGTGYGYTF,TRBD1,few,TRBV6-5,TRBJ1-2
TGTGCCAGCAGTGCCTGGGGAGACCAGCCGGTTTCACCCCTCCACTTT,CASSAWGDQPVSPLHF,.,.,TRBV25-1,TRBJ1-6